This TCR beta chain comes out of a study of identical twins. Only a few counts were recorded for this clonotype. The germline V gene has CDR1 SGHAT and CDR2 FQDESV (reference sequence). This CDR3 has 19 residues. V dropped 4 bases and J dropped 0 bases, with 21 bases sitting between them. TCRdb re-analysed the 5' RACE reads in MiXCR, keeping a single row per CDR3 protein. The sample has 450,000 or so distinct CDR3 sequences; roughly 26% are singletons. The sample was also reused in another study, on T cells expressing NK-cell markers.

Sequenced material: CD4+ T cells sorted from blood. The TCR sequence derives from a woman in her late teens or twenties in good health. The genes are TRBV11-1 and TRBJ2-2; TRBD1 is a possible D gene (6 bases). CDR3 DNA sequence: TGTGCCAGCAGCTCTATCAAACCCACAGGGAACTCGAACACCGGGGAGCTGTTTTTT. As protein: CASSSIKPTGNSNTGELFF.